This is a list of T cell receptor beta chains from one sample in a study of T cell responses to AZD1222 COVID-19 vaccine. Produced via immunoSEQ multiplex PCR; TCRdb's table is partial and in-frame only. The sample lists some 130,000 clones; roughly 88% were seen once. The sample consisted of peripheral blood, taken on day 0 of AZD1222 vaccination. The receptors shown here come from an adult in good health. Each CDR3 is given with its conserved first and last residue. D genes are given only for firm matches. Rows may omit the clone size; those that give it use once, few, many or a size class.

abundance: NA
v_gene: TRBV5-8
d_gene: NA
j_gene: TRBJ1-5
CDR3aa: CASAKDSNQPQHF
CDR3nt: TGTGCCAGCGCGAAGGATAGCAATCAGCCCCAGCATTTT

abundance: NA
v_gene: TRBV14
d_gene: NA
j_gene: TRBJ2-5
CDR3aa: CASSQRTGGETQYF
CDR3nt: TGTGCCAGCAGCCAACGGACTGGCGGGGAGACCCAGTACTTC

abundance: NA
v_gene: TRBV7-6
d_gene: TRBD2
j_gene: TRBJ2-1
CDR3aa: CASSPGAGGTNNEQFF
CDR3nt: TGTGCCAGCAGCCCCGGGGCGGGGGGGACCAACAATGAGCAGTTCTTC

abundance: NA
v_gene: TRBV11-2
d_gene: NA
j_gene: TRBJ1-6
CDR3aa: CASSPAPGYNSPLHF
CDR3nt: TGTGCCAGCAGCCCAGCACCGGGGTATAATTCACCCCTCCACTTT

abundance: NA
v_gene: TRBV29-1
d_gene: NA
j_gene: TRBJ2-1
CDR3aa: CSVERGASSYNEQFF
CDR3nt: TGCAGCGTTGAAAGAGGGGCGAGCTCCTACAATGAGCAGTTCTTC

abundance: NA
v_gene: TRBV30
d_gene: NA
j_gene: TRBJ1-5
CDR3aa: CAWSAGTVRFRMSNQPQHF
CDR3nt: TGTGCCTGGAGCGCGGGGACCGTCCGGTTTAGGATGAGCAATCAGCCCCAGCATTTT

abundance: NA
v_gene: TRBV29-1
d_gene: TRBD1
j_gene: TRBJ1-2
CDR3aa: CSVEDPGTGEHF
CDR3nt: TGCAGCGTTGAAGACCCCGGAACAGGGGAGCATTTC

abundance: NA
v_gene: TRBV5-8
d_gene: NA
j_gene: TRBJ1-2
CDR3aa: CASSRGSNYGYTF
CDR3nt: TGTGCCAGCAGCCGCGGATCTAACTATGGCTACACCTTC

abundance: NA
v_gene: TRBV4-3
d_gene: NA
j_gene: TRBJ2-2
CDR3aa: CASSQAGANTGELFF
CDR3nt: TGCGCCAGCAGCCAAGCGGGTGCGAACACCGGGGAGCTGTTTTTT

abundance: NA
v_gene: TRBV9
d_gene: TRBD2
j_gene: TRBJ2-7
CDR3aa: CASSVDPPGGVSYEQYF
CDR3nt: TGTGCCAGCAGCGTAGACCCGCCCGGGGGGGTATCCTACGAGCAGTACTTC

abundance: NA
v_gene: TRBV5-5
d_gene: NA
j_gene: TRBJ2-7
CDR3aa: CASSPQGNTPYEQYF
CDR3nt: TGTGCCAGCAGCCCTCAGGGGAATACGCCCTACGAGCAGTACTTC

abundance: NA
v_gene: TRBV11-3
d_gene: NA
j_gene: TRBJ2-7
CDR3aa: CASSPGDGSYEQYF
CDR3nt: TGTGCCAGCAGCCCAGGGGACGGATCCTACGAGCAGTACTTC

abundance: NA
v_gene: TRBV18
d_gene: NA
j_gene: TRBJ1-1
CDR3aa: CASSPSNTEAFF
CDR3nt: TGTGCCAGCTCACCATCCAACACTGAAGCTTTCTTT

abundance: NA
v_gene: TRBV2
d_gene: NA
j_gene: TRBJ1-6
CDR3aa: CASSDSRRGHNSPLHF
CDR3nt: TGTGCCAGCAGCGACAGCCGAAGAGGCCATAATTCACCCCTCCACTTT

abundance: NA
v_gene: TRBV18
d_gene: NA
j_gene: TRBJ2-5
CDR3aa: CASSPRGGISLETQYF
CDR3nt: TGTGCCAGCTCACCGAGAGGGGGTATAAGCCTAGAGACCCAGTACTTC

abundance: NA
v_gene: TRBV18
d_gene: NA
j_gene: TRBJ2-5
CDR3aa: CASSPSGQWETQYF
CDR3nt: TGTGCCAGCTCACCCTCCGGACAGTGGGAGACCCAGTACTTC

abundance: NA
v_gene: TRBV6-5
d_gene: NA
j_gene: TRBJ2-7
CDR3aa: CASRDTGFREQYF
CDR3nt: TGTGCCAGCAGGGACACAGGGTTCCGCGAGCAGTACTTC

abundance: NA
v_gene: TRBV6-2/TRBV6-3
d_gene: NA
j_gene: TRBJ2-2
CDR3aa: CASSSPNTGELFF
CDR3nt: TGTGCCAGCAGTAGCCCGAACACCGGGGAGCTGTTTTTT

abundance: NA
v_gene: TRBV19
d_gene: NA
j_gene: TRBJ2-3
CDR3aa: CASSMAGAWDTQYF
CDR3nt: TGTGCCAGTAGTATGGCGGGGGCATGGGATACGCAGTATTTT

abundance: once
v_gene: TRBV6-2/TRBV6-3
d_gene: NA
j_gene: TRBJ2-3
CDR3aa: CASSSHRADTQYF
CDR3nt: TGTGCCAGCAGTTCTCACAGGGCAGATACGCAGTATTTT

abundance: NA
v_gene: TRBV28
d_gene: NA
j_gene: TRBJ2-7
CDR3aa: CASSLSPDEQYF
CDR3nt: TGTGCCAGCAGTTTATCGCCAGACGAGCAGTACTTC

abundance: NA
v_gene: TRBV21-1
d_gene: NA
j_gene: TRBJ1-1
CDR3aa: CASSPGGLGTEAFF
CDR3nt: TGTGCCAGCAGCCCAGGGGGCTTGGGCACTGAAGCTTTCTTT

abundance: NA
v_gene: TRBV6-4
d_gene: TRBD2
j_gene: TRBJ2-3
CDR3aa: CASSDGSGRAADTQYF
CDR3nt: TGTGCCAGCAGTGACGGTAGCGGGAGGGCAGCCGATACGCAGTATTTT

abundance: NA
v_gene: TRBV24-1
d_gene: TRBD2
j_gene: TRBJ2-5
CDR3aa: CATSGIQGGSGGYQETQYF
CDR3nt: TGTGCCACCAGTGGCATTCAAGGGGGTAGCGGGGGGTACCAAGAGACCCAGTACTTC

abundance: NA
v_gene: TRBV4-2
d_gene: NA
j_gene: TRBJ2-7
CDR3aa: CASSQDPVGGAYEQYF
CDR3nt: TGTGCCAGCAGCCAAGATCCGGTAGGGGGGGCCTACGAGCAGTACTTC

abundance: NA
v_gene: TRBV18
d_gene: TRBD1
j_gene: TRBJ1-3
CDR3aa: CASSPPGTAGNTIYF
CDR3nt: TGTGCCAGCTCACCACCCGGGACAGCTGGAAACACCATATATTTT

abundance: NA
v_gene: TRBV6-4
d_gene: TRBD1
j_gene: TRBJ2-3
CDR3aa: CASSDGQGSTDTQYF
CDR3nt: TGTGCCAGCAGTGACGGACAGGGGAGCACAGATACGCAGTATTTT

abundance: NA
v_gene: TRBV4-1
d_gene: TRBD1
j_gene: TRBJ2-7
CDR3aa: CASSQVPGTGYF
CDR3nt: TGCGCCAGCAGCCAAGTTCCCGGGACAGGGTATTTC

abundance: NA
v_gene: TRBV18
d_gene: NA
j_gene: TRBJ1-1
CDR3aa: CASSQGENTEAFF
CDR3nt: TGTGCCAGCTCACAAGGAGAGAACACTGAAGCTTTCTTT

abundance: NA
v_gene: TRBV7-9
d_gene: NA
j_gene: TRBJ2-1
CDR3aa: CASSSEKSLYNEQFF
CDR3nt: TGTGCCAGCAGCTCCGAAAAGTCTCTCTACAATGAGCAGTTCTTC

abundance: NA
v_gene: TRBV16
d_gene: NA
j_gene: TRBJ1-2
CDR3aa: CASSQSAPNYGYTF
CDR3nt: TGTGCCAGCAGCCAATCGGCACCTAACTATGGCTACACCTTC

abundance: NA
v_gene: TRBV4-1
d_gene: NA
j_gene: TRBJ2-2
CDR3aa: CASSSRATGELFF
CDR3nt: TGCGCCAGCAGCTCTAGGGCCACCGGGGAGCTGTTTTTT

abundance: NA
v_gene: TRBV24-1
d_gene: NA
j_gene: TRBJ2-7
CDR3aa: CATSDSRGYAYEQYF
CDR3nt: TGTGCCACCAGTGATTCGAGGGGGTACGCCTACGAGCAGTACTTC

abundance: NA
v_gene: TRBV12-3/TRBV12-4
d_gene: NA
j_gene: TRBJ2-7
CDR3aa: CASSLGTDYEQYF
CDR3nt: TGTGCCAGCAGTTTAGGGACAGACTACGAGCAGTACTTC

abundance: NA
v_gene: TRBV20-1
d_gene: TRBD2
j_gene: TRBJ2-5
CDR3aa: CSASVLAEETQYF
CDR3nt: TGCAGTGCTAGTGTGCTAGCGGAAGAGACCCAGTACTTC

abundance: NA
v_gene: TRBV10-2
d_gene: NA
j_gene: TRBJ2-3
CDR3aa: CASGGAGTRNTDTQYF
CDR3nt: TGCGCCAGCGGGGGGGCCGGGACGAGAAACACAGATACGCAGTATTTT

abundance: NA
v_gene: TRBV12-3/TRBV12-4
d_gene: NA
j_gene: TRBJ1-5
CDR3aa: CASSFRGNQPQHF
CDR3nt: TGTGCCAGCAGTTTTCGGGGCAATCAGCCCCAGCATTTT

abundance: NA
v_gene: TRBV19
d_gene: TRBD1
j_gene: TRBJ2-7
CDR3aa: CASSIDWTGDEQYF
CDR3nt: TGTGCCAGTAGTATAGATTGGACAGGGGACGAGCAGTACTTC

abundance: NA
v_gene: TRBV29-1
d_gene: NA
j_gene: TRBJ2-5
CDR3aa: CSVEGHSQETQYF
CDR3nt: TGCAGCGTTGAAGGACATTCCCAAGAGACCCAGTACTTC

abundance: NA
v_gene: TRBV7-3
d_gene: NA
j_gene: TRBJ1-1
CDR3aa: CASSLQENTEAFF
CDR3nt: TGTGCCAGCAGCTTACAAGAGAACACTGAAGCTTTCTTT

abundance: few
v_gene: TRBV5-1
d_gene: TRBD1
j_gene: TRBJ2-7
CDR3aa: CASSFDRGQYEQYF
CDR3nt: TGCGCCAGCAGCTTCGACAGGGGGCAGTACGAGCAGTACTTC

abundance: NA
v_gene: TRBV6-5
d_gene: TRBD2
j_gene: TRBJ2-7
CDR3aa: CASQLGLAGKKYF
CDR3nt: TGTGCCAGCCAATTGGGACTAGCGGGAAAAAAGTACTTC

abundance: once
v_gene: TRBV10-1
d_gene: NA
j_gene: TRBJ2-7
CDR3aa: CASSVQGSNEQYF
CDR3nt: TGCGCCAGCAGTGTTCAGGGTTCCAACGAGCAGTACTTC

abundance: NA
v_gene: TRBV7-8
d_gene: NA
j_gene: TRBJ1-1
CDR3aa: CASSRQKNTEAFF
CDR3nt: TGTGCCAGCAGCCGTCAGAAGAACACTGAAGCTTTCTTT

abundance: NA
v_gene: TRBV10-2
d_gene: NA
j_gene: TRBJ1-2
CDR3aa: CASMRGQGGGYTF
CDR3nt: TGCGCCAGCATGAGAGGGCAGGGTGGTGGCTACACCTTC

abundance: NA
v_gene: TRBV5-4
d_gene: TRBD1
j_gene: TRBJ1-2
CDR3aa: CASSLGAGTANYGYTF
CDR3nt: TGTGCCAGCAGCTTGGGGGCCGGGACAGCTAACTATGGCTACACCTTC

abundance: NA
v_gene: TRBV10-3
d_gene: NA
j_gene: TRBJ2-7
CDR3aa: CAIRAVTGKSSYEQYF
CDR3nt: TGTGCCATCAGGGCGGTGACGGGAAAAAGCTCCTACGAGCAGTACTTC

abundance: NA
v_gene: TRBV5-6
d_gene: NA
j_gene: TRBJ2-5
CDR3aa: CASREFVRETQYF
CDR3nt: TGTGCCAGCAGGGAGTTTGTTCGAGAGACCCAGTACTTC

abundance: NA
v_gene: TRBV29-1
d_gene: TRBD1
j_gene: TRBJ2-1
CDR3aa: CSVETGGYNEQFF
CDR3nt: TGCAGCGTTGAAACAGGGGGCTACAATGAGCAGTTCTTC